A selection of T cell receptor beta chains follows, all from one sample in a study of T cell responses to AZD1222 COVID-19 vaccine. Assay: immunoSEQ multiplex PCR; the TCRdb copy retains only in-frame clones and omits some. The repertoire holds about 130,000 clones, with 85% to 95% as singletons. This sample comprised peripheral blood, obtained 28 days after the second AZD1222 dose. The receptors were sampled from an adult who received the AZD1222 COVID-19 vaccine. Each CDR3 is given with its conserved first and last residue. Fields, in order: D gene, V gene, clone size, J gene, CDR3 protein, CDR3 DNA. A D gene is named only where the DNA matches it firmly. The size of a clone is reported for some rows only, either as once, few or many, or as a class for expanded clones.

d_call: TRBD1
v_call: TRBV4-3
clone_size: .
j_call: TRBJ2-3
cdr3_aa: CASSPHRGDTQYF
cdr3_nt: TGCGCCAGCAGCCCGCACAGGGGAGATACGCAGTATTTT

d_call: .
v_call: TRBV5-1
clone_size: .
j_call: TRBJ1-1
cdr3_aa: CASSFGRRDTEAFF
cdr3_nt: TGCGCCAGCAGCTTCGGACGGAGGGACACTGAAGCTTTCTTT

d_call: .
v_call: TRBV29-1
clone_size: .
j_call: TRBJ1-1
cdr3_aa: CSSRVLKEAFF
cdr3_nt: TGCAGCTCCAGGGTACTGAAGGAAGCTTTCTTT

d_call: .
v_call: TRBV2
clone_size: .
j_call: TRBJ2-7
cdr3_aa: CASSRTPKQYF
cdr3_nt: TGTGCCAGCAGTCGAACGCCTAAGCAGTACTTC

d_call: .
v_call: TRBV19
clone_size: .
j_call: TRBJ1-2
cdr3_aa: CASSKPRQKTYGYTF
cdr3_nt: TGTGCCAGTAGTAAACCACGACAGAAGACCTATGGCTACACCTTC

d_call: .
v_call: TRBV5-6
clone_size: .
j_call: TRBJ1-2
cdr3_aa: CASSTARYFYGYTF
cdr3_nt: TGTGCCAGCAGCACCGCCAGGTACTTCTATGGCTACACCTTC

d_call: .
v_call: TRBV30
clone_size: .
j_call: TRBJ2-7
cdr3_aa: CAWSPHIVYEQYF
cdr3_nt: TGTGCCTGGAGTCCCCATATCGTCTACGAGCAGTACTTC

d_call: .
v_call: TRBV4-1
clone_size: once
j_call: TRBJ1-2
cdr3_aa: CASSLSREGVYGYTF
cdr3_nt: TGCGCCAGCAGCCTAAGCAGGGAGGGGGTCTATGGCTACACCTTC

d_call: TRBD1
v_call: TRBV12-3/TRBV12-4
clone_size: .
j_call: TRBJ1-1
cdr3_aa: CASHPGGSTEAFF
cdr3_nt: TGTGCCAGCCACCCAGGGGGTAGCACTGAAGCTTTCTTT

d_call: .
v_call: TRBV18
clone_size: few
j_call: TRBJ1-6
cdr3_aa: CASSPNRVYNSPLHF
cdr3_nt: TGTGCCAGCTCACCCAACAGGGTCTATAATTCACCCCTCCACTTT

d_call: TRBD1
v_call: TRBV5-5
clone_size: once
j_call: TRBJ1-1
cdr3_aa: CASFLEGALNTEAFF
cdr3_nt: TGTGCCAGCTTCCTGGAGGGGGCCCTGAACACTGAAGCTTTCTTT

d_call: TRBD2
v_call: TRBV28
clone_size: once
j_call: TRBJ2-3
cdr3_aa: CASTSGLAGGHTDTQYF
cdr3_nt: TGTGCCAGCACGTCCGGACTAGCAGGCGGTCACACAGATACGCAGTATTTT

d_call: TRBD1
v_call: TRBV6-2/TRBV6-3
clone_size: once
j_call: TRBJ2-2
cdr3_aa: CASSSTLDRVRSGELFF
cdr3_nt: TGTGCCAGCAGTTCCACACTGGACAGGGTCAGGTCCGGGGAGCTGTTTTTT

d_call: .
v_call: TRBV7-6
clone_size: .
j_call: TRBJ1-1
cdr3_aa: CASSSRGNTEAFF
cdr3_nt: TGTGCCAGCAGCTCCCGGGGGAACACTGAAGCTTTCTTT

d_call: TRBD1
v_call: TRBV2
clone_size: .
j_call: TRBJ1-2
cdr3_aa: CASSGDRGLNYGYTF
cdr3_nt: TGTGCCAGCAGTGGGGACAGGGGGCTCAACTATGGCTACACCTTC

d_call: .
v_call: TRBV14
clone_size: .
j_call: TRBJ2-3
cdr3_aa: CASSQDLMDTDTQYF
cdr3_nt: TGTGCCAGCAGCCAAGATCTCATGGACACAGATACGCAGTATTTT

d_call: .
v_call: TRBV14
clone_size: .
j_call: TRBJ1-4
cdr3_aa: CASSPAARTNEKLFF
cdr3_nt: TGTGCCAGCAGCCCCGCGGCTCGTACTAATGAAAAACTGTTTTTT

d_call: .
v_call: TRBV18
clone_size: .
j_call: TRBJ1-2
cdr3_aa: CASSPQGTNYGYTF
cdr3_nt: TGTGCCAGCTCACCACAGGGCACCAACTATGGCTACACCTTC

d_call: TRBD2
v_call: TRBV4-3
clone_size: .
j_call: TRBJ2-3
cdr3_aa: CASSQGAGGAKDTQYF
cdr3_nt: TGCGCCAGCAGCCAAGGAGCGGGGGGGGCCAAGGATACGCAGTATTTT

d_call: .
v_call: TRBV19
clone_size: .
j_call: TRBJ1-3
cdr3_aa: CASSTSTGTTGNTIYF
cdr3_nt: TGTGCCAGTAGTACCTCGACAGGAACCACTGGAAACACCATATATTTT

d_call: TRBD2
v_call: TRBV3-1/TRBV3-2
clone_size: few
j_call: TRBJ2-1
cdr3_aa: CASSQVTSGGNEQFF
cdr3_nt: TGTGCCAGCAGCCAAGTAACTAGCGGGGGGAATGAGCAGTTCTTC

d_call: .
v_call: TRBV28
clone_size: .
j_call: TRBJ1-5
cdr3_aa: CASSFPLWYSNQPQHF
cdr3_nt: TGTGCCAGCAGTTTTCCCCTGTGGTATAGCAATCAGCCCCAGCATTTT

d_call: .
v_call: TRBV2
clone_size: .
j_call: TRBJ1-5
cdr3_aa: CASEGGDNQPQHF
cdr3_nt: TGTGCCAGCGAGGGAGGGGACAATCAGCCCCAGCATTTT

d_call: .
v_call: TRBV19
clone_size: .
j_call: TRBJ2-1
cdr3_aa: CASSIVPTSLDEQFF
cdr3_nt: TGTGCCAGTAGTATAGTTCCTACGTCCCTGGATGAGCAGTTCTTC

d_call: .
v_call: TRBV11-3
clone_size: .
j_call: TRBJ2-3
cdr3_aa: CASSSRSDTQYF
cdr3_nt: TGTGCCAGCAGCTCCCGTTCAGATACGCAGTATTTT

d_call: .
v_call: TRBV18
clone_size: .
j_call: TRBJ2-1
cdr3_aa: CASSLGSPYNEQFF
cdr3_nt: TGTGCCAGCTCATTAGGTTCCCCCTACAATGAGCAGTTCTTC

d_call: .
v_call: TRBV28
clone_size: few
j_call: TRBJ1-2
cdr3_aa: CASNQGAGAGGYGYTF
cdr3_nt: TGTGCCAGCAACCAAGGGGCTGGGGCAGGTGGTTATGGCTACACCTTC

d_call: .
v_call: TRBV4-2
clone_size: once
j_call: TRBJ1-1
cdr3_aa: CASSQERGAPEAFF
cdr3_nt: TGTGCCAGCAGCCAAGAGCGGGGGGCCCCTGAAGCTTTCTTT

d_call: .
v_call: TRBV7-9
clone_size: .
j_call: TRBJ1-6
cdr3_aa: CASSLRQASPLHF
cdr3_nt: TGTGCCAGCAGCTTAAGACAGGCTTCACCCCTCCACTTT

d_call: .
v_call: TRBV4-1
clone_size: .
j_call: TRBJ2-7
cdr3_aa: CASSQDRGPYEQYF
cdr3_nt: TGCGCCAGCAGCCAAGATCGGGGACCTTACGAGCAGTACTTC

d_call: .
v_call: TRBV28
clone_size: .
j_call: TRBJ2-3
cdr3_aa: CASSFGDLSTDTQYF
cdr3_nt: TGTGCCAGCAGTTTCGGGGACCTGTCCACAGATACGCAGTATTTT

d_call: .
v_call: TRBV11-3
clone_size: .
j_call: TRBJ1-1
cdr3_aa: CASSFLPRGNTEAFF
cdr3_nt: TGTGCCAGCAGCTTTTTGCCCAGGGGTAACACTGAAGCTTTCTTT

d_call: .
v_call: TRBV7-2
clone_size: .
j_call: TRBJ1-4
cdr3_aa: CASSRPFGKLFF
cdr3_nt: TGTGCCAGCAGCCGCCCGTTCGGAAAACTGTTTTTT

d_call: .
v_call: TRBV11-2
clone_size: .
j_call: TRBJ1-1
cdr3_aa: CASSFLPRGRAYGAFF
cdr3_nt: TGTGCCAGCAGCTTTCTACCTCGGGGCAGGGCCTATGGAGCTTTCTTT

d_call: TRBD2
v_call: TRBV7-2
clone_size: .
j_call: TRBJ2-4
cdr3_aa: CASSPIAGVDKNIQYF
cdr3_nt: TGTGCCAGCAGTCCCATAGCGGGGGTTGACAAAAACATTCAGTACTTC

d_call: TRBD2
v_call: TRBV4-1
clone_size: .
j_call: TRBJ2-4
cdr3_aa: CASSQTPSGGPRHIQYF
cdr3_nt: TGCGCCAGCAGCCAAACTCCTAGCGGGGGGCCGAGACACATTCAGTACTTC

d_call: TRBD1
v_call: TRBV28
clone_size: once
j_call: TRBJ2-5
cdr3_aa: CASRDRFQETQYF
cdr3_nt: TGTGCCAGCCGGGACAGGTTCCAAGAGACCCAGTACTTC

d_call: TRBD1
v_call: TRBV23-1
clone_size: .
j_call: TRBJ2-1
cdr3_aa: CASSQSGTGWFF
cdr3_nt: TGCGCCAGCAGTCAATCGGGGACAGGATGGTTCTTC

d_call: TRBD1
v_call: TRBV11-3
clone_size: .
j_call: TRBJ2-2
cdr3_aa: CASSLGQGAITLTGELFF
cdr3_nt: TGTGCCAGCAGCCTCGGACAGGGGGCGATCACACTCACCGGGGAGCTGTTTTTT

d_call: TRBD2
v_call: TRBV4-3
clone_size: .
j_call: TRBJ2-3
cdr3_aa: CASSRTGTSGGGETDTQYF
cdr3_nt: TGCGCCAGCAGCCGTACCGGGACTAGCGGGGGTGGTGAAACAGATACGCAGTATTTT

d_call: TRBD2
v_call: TRBV6-5
clone_size: .
j_call: TRBJ2-2
cdr3_aa: CASSYVSGGGTGELFF
cdr3_nt: TGTGCCAGCAGTTACGTTAGCGGGGGAGGCACCGGGGAGCTGTTTTTT

d_call: .
v_call: TRBV28
clone_size: .
j_call: TRBJ2-5
cdr3_aa: CASSLPDRLQETQYF
cdr3_nt: TGTGCCAGCAGCCTGCCGGACAGACTACAAGAGACCCAGTACTTC

d_call: TRBD1
v_call: TRBV7-3
clone_size: .
j_call: TRBJ2-2
cdr3_aa: CASRNPGGFTGELFF
cdr3_nt: TGTGCCAGCAGGAATCCAGGGGGCTTCACCGGGGAGCTGTTTTTT

d_call: .
v_call: TRBV24-1
clone_size: .
j_call: TRBJ1-5
cdr3_aa: CATSDPRGGDQPQHF
cdr3_nt: TGTGCCACCAGTGATCCTAGGGGGGGGGATCAGCCCCAGCATTTT

d_call: TRBD2
v_call: TRBV4-1
clone_size: .
j_call: TRBJ2-7
cdr3_aa: CASSLGLAGSYEQYF
cdr3_nt: TGCGCCAGCAGCCTAGGACTAGCGGGGTCCTACGAGCAGTACTTC

d_call: .
v_call: TRBV7-9
clone_size: .
j_call: TRBJ1-5
cdr3_aa: CASSSGVSNQPQHF
cdr3_nt: TGTGCCAGCAGCTCAGGGGTTAGCAATCAGCCCCAGCATTTT

d_call: .
v_call: TRBV5-1
clone_size: .
j_call: TRBJ2-5
cdr3_aa: CASSLLTSPETQYF
cdr3_nt: TGCGCCAGCAGCTTGCTAACCTCTCCAGAGACCCAGTACTTC

d_call: .
v_call: TRBV5-4
clone_size: .
j_call: TRBJ1-3
cdr3_aa: CASSLDVPSGNTIYF
cdr3_nt: TGTGCCAGCAGCTTGGACGTCCCGTCTGGAAACACCATATATTTT

d_call: .
v_call: TRBV5-6
clone_size: .
j_call: TRBJ2-5
cdr3_aa: CASTFGQRQETQYF
cdr3_nt: TGTGCCAGCACCTTTGGTCAGCGCCAAGAGACCCAGTACTTC

d_call: TRBD1
v_call: TRBV27
clone_size: .
j_call: TRBJ1-1
cdr3_aa: CASSSGQGARNTEAFF
cdr3_nt: TGTGCCAGCAGTTCCGGACAGGGGGCGAGGAACACTGAAGCTTTCTTT

d_call: .
v_call: TRBV18
clone_size: .
j_call: TRBJ2-3
cdr3_aa: CASSSRTPITDTQYF
cdr3_nt: TGTGCCAGCTCTTCCAGGACCCCCATCACAGATACGCAGTATTTT